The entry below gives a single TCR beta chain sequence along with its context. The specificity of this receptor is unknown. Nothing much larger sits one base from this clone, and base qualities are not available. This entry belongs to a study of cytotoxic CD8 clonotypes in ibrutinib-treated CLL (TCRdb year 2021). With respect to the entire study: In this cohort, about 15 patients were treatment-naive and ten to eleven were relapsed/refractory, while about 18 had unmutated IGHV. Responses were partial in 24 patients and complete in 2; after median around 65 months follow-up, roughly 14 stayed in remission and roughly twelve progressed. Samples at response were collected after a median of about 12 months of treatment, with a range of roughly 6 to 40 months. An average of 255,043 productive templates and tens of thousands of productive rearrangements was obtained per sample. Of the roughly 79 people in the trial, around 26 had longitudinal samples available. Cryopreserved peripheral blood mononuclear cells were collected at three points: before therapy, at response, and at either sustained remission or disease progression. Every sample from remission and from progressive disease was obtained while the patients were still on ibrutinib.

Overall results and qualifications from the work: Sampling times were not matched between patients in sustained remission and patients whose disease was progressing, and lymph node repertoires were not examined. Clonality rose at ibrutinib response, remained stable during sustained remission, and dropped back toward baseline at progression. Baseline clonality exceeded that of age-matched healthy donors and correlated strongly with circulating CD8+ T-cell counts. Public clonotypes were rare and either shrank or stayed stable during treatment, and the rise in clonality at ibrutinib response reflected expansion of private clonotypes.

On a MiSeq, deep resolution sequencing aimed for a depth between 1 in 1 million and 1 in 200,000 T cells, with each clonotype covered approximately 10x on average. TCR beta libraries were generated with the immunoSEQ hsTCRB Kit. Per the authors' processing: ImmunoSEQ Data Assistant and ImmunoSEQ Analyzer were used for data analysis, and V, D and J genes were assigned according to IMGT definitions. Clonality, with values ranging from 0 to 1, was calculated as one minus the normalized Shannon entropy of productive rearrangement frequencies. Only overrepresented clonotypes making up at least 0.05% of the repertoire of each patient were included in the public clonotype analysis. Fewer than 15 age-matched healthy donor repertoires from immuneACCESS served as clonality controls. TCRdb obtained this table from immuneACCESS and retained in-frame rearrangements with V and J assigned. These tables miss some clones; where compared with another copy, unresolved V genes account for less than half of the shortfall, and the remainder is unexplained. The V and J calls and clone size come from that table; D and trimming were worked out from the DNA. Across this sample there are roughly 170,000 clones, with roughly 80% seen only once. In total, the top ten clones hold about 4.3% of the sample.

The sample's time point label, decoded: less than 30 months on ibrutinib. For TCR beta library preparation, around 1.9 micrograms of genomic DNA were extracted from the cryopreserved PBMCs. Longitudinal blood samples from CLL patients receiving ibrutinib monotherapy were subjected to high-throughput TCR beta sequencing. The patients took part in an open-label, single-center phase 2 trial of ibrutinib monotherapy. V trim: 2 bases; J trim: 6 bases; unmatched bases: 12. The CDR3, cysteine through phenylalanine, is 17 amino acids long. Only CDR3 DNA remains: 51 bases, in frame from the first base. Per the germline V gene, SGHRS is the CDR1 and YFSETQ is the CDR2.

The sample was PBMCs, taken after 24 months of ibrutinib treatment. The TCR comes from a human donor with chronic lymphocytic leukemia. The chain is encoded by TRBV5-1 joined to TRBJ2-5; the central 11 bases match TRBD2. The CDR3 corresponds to CASSLTPLAGVEKTQYF. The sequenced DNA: TGCGCCAGCAGCTTAACCCCACTAGCGGGAGTCGAAAAGACCCAGTACTTC.